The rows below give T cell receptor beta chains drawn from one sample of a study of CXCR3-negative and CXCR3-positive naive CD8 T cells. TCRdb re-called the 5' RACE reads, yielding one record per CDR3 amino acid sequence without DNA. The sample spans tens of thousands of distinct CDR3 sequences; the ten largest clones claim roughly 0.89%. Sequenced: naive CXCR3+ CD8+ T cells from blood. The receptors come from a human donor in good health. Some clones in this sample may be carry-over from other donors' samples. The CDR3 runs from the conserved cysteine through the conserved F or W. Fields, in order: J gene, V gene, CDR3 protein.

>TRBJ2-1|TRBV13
CASSLGGMGYNEQFF
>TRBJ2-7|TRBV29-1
CSVGSGDSYEQYF
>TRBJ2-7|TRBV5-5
CASSLVEGDFYEQYF
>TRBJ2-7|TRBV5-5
CASSGGAGGADEQYF
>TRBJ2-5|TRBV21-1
CASSKCEETQYF
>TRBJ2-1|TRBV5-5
CASSFGYGQALMDNEQFF
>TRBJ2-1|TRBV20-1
CSANSPGARMESAYNQQFF
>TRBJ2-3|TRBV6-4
CASSAGTGGADTQYF
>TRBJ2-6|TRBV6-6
CASSYNRGPPIPLAGANVLTF
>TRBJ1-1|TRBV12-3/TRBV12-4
CASRWTGLNDTEAFF
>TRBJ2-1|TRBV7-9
CASSSGTGLDEQFF
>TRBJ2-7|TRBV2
CASSDPSSYEQYF
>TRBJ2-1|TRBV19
CASSSEPLEGEDEQFF
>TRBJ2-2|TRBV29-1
CSVEARAGELFF
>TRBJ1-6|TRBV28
CASSFREDSPLHF
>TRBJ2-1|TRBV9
CASSGLAGYNEQFF
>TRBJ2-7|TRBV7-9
CASSSGPAAEQYF
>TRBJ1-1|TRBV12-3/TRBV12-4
CASSPGTGIGLNTEAFF
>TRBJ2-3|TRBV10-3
CAISLRGRSDTQYF
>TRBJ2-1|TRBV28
CASSQASGSAYNEQFF
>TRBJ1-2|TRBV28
CASSSDRLFNYGYTF
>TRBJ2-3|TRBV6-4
CASSDFPRGAGGPDTQYF
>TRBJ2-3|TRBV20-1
CSARDDALTTTDTQYF
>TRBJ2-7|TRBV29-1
CSVEDSGSEQYF
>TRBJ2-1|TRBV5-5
CASSLDYRGLAVLDEQFF
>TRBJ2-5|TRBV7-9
CASSLGSFKAFGETQYF
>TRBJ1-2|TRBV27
CATYTYYGYTF
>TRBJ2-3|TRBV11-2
CASSKDSSASTDTQYF
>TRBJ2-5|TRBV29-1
CSVELAGEQETQYF
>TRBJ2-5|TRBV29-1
CSVERVFSGRAEETQYF
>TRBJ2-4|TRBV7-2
CASSPTGPNQYF
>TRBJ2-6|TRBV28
CASSFLTGTGANVLTF
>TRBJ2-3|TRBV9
CASSVAGGLAGGLTDTQYF
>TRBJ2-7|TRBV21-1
CASSKLTVYSGRDYEQYF
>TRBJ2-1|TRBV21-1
CASNFIGQTPCNEQFF
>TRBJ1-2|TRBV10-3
CATREQGTQNYGYTF
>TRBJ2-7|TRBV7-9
CASSLAGLAGDEQYF
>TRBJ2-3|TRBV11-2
CASSLVGTVTDTQYF
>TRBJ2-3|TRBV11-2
CASSLILALTDTQYF
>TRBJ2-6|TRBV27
CASTPSSGANVLTF
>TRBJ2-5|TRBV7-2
CASSLSGGGNQGTQYF
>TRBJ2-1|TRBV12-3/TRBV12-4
CASSLALGGGGINEQFF
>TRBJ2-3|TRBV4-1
CASSQVRDTQYF
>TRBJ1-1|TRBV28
CASRTPQHNTEAFF
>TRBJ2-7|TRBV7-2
CASSLAGGRKTYEQYF
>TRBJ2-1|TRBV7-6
CASSLYPPGVATNEQFF
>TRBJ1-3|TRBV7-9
CASSPPLRSSGDTIYF
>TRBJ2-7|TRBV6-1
CATQFRDSVSYEQYF
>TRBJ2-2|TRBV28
CASSFAETGELFF
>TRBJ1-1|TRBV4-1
CASSQGGVTEAFF
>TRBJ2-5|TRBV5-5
CASSSEEIQETQYF
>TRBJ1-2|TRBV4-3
CASSQDTRGLSDRGNGYTF
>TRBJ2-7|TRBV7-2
CASRSGTSDSYEQYF
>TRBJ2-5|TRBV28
CASNKEVQETQYF
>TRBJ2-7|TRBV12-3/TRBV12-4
CASSLGLSGSYEQYF
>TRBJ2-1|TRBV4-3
CASSQASGRWNEQFF
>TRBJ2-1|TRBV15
CATSGPRDRALTEQFF
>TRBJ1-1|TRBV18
CASSFGTVSNTEAFF
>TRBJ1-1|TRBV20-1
CSAKTTGDNTEAFF